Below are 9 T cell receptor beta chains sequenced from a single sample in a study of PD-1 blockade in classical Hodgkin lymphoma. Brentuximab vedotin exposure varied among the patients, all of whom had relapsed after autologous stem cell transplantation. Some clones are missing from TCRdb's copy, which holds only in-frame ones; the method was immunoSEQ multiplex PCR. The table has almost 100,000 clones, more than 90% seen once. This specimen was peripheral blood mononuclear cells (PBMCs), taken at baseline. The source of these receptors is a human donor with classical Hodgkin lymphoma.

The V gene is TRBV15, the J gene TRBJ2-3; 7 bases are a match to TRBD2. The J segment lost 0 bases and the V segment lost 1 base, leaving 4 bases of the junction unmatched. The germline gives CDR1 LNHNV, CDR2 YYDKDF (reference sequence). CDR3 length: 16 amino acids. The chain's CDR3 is CATSRGWDYSTDTQYF. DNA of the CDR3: TGTGCCACCAGCAGAGGTTGGGACTATAGCACAGATACGCAGTATTTT.

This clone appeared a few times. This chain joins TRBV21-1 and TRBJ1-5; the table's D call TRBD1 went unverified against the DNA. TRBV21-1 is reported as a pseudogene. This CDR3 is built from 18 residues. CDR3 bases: TGTGCCAGCAGCAAAAGGACAGGGGCAGGGGAAGGGAATCAGCCCCAGCATTTT. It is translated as CASSKRTGAGEGNQPQHF.

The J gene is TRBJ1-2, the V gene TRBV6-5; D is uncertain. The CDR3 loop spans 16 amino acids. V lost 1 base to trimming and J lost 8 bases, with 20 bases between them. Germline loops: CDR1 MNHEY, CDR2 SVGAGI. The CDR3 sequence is CASSYLDRLSKRGYTF. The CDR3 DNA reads TGTGCCAGCAGTTACTTGGATAGGCTCTCGAAAAGGGGCTACACCTTC.

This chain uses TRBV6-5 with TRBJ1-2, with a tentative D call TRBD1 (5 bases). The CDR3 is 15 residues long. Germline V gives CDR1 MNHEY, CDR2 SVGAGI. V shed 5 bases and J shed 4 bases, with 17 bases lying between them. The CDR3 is CASSPDSSTLYGYTF. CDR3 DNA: TGTGCCAGCAGTCCCGACAGCTCCACTCTCTATGGCTACACCTTC.

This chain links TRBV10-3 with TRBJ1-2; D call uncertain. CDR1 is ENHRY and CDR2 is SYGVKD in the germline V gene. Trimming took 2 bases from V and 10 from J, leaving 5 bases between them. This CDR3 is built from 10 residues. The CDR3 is CAISETIYTF. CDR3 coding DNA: TGTGCCATCAGTGAGACTATCTACACCTTC.

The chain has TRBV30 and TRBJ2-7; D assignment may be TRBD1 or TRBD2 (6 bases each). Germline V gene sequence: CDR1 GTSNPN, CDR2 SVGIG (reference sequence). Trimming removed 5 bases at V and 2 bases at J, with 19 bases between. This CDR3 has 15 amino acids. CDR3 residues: CAWGRITGYPYEQYF. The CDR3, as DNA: TGTGCCTGGGGGAGGATCACAGGGTATCCCTACGAGCAGTACTTC.

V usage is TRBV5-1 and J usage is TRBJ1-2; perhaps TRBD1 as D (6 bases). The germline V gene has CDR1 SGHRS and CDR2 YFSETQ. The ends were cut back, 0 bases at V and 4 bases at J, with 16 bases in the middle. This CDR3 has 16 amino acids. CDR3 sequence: CASSLGQGLGTYGYTF. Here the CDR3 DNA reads TGCGCCAGCAGCTTGGGGCAGGGGCTCGGGACCTATGGCTACACCTTC.

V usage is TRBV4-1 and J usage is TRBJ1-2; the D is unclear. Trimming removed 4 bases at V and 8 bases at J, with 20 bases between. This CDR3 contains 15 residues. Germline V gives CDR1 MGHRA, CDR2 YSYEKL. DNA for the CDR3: TGCGCCAGCAGCCTTCCGTCGGTACAAGGAAAGGGCTACACCTTC. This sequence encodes CASSLPSVQGKGYTF.

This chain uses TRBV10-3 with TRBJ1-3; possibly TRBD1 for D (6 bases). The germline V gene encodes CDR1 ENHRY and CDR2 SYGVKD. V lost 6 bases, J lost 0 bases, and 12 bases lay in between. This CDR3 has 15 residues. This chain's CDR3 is CAIRDSTSSGNTIYF. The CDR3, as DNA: TGTGCCATCAGGGACAGCACTTCCTCTGGAAACACCATATATTTT.